The 13 T cell receptor beta chains listed next were all sequenced from one sample in a study of blood T cell repertoires in COVID-19. Assay: immunoSEQ multiplex PCR; the TCRdb copy retains only in-frame clones and omits some. Here the sample spans around 180,000 clones, around 82% being singletons. Sequencing was performed on peripheral blood. Source of these receptors: an older man with COVID-19, enrolled during active disease.

The J gene is TRBJ1-1, the V gene TRBV6-1, with D perhaps matching TRBD1 (5 bases). This CDR3 is 15 amino acids long. V lost 1 base and J lost 7, with 16 bases in between. Germline values: CDR1 MNHNS, CDR2 SASEGT. The DNA of the CDR3 is TGTGCCAGCAGTGAAGTTAAGACCTGGGGCAGTGAAGCTTTCTTT. This encodes CASSEVKTWGSEAFF.

This clone was recorded once. The chain uses TRBV6-5 and TRBJ1-2, with D tentatively TRBD1 (6 bases). V lost 0 bases to trimming and J lost 2 bases, with 10 bases between them. The CDR3 is 15 amino acids. CDR1 is MNHEY and CDR2 is SVGAGI in the germline V gene. Here the CDR3 DNA reads TGTGCCAGCAGTTACTCAAGAACAGGGAACTATGGCTACACCTTC. Its translation is CASSYSRTGNYGYTF.

The chain has TRBV19 and TRBJ2-3; 7 bases fit TRBD2. Germline CDR1 LNHDA, CDR2 SQIVND (reference sequence). After removal of 4 bases from V and 1 base from J, the junction contained 8 bases not matched to a gene. This CDR3 region has 16 residues. CDR3 in DNA: TGTGCCAGTAGTAGGGGGGGGACTGCCCGCACAGATACGCAGTATTTT. This codes for CASSRGGTARTDTQYF.

V gene TRBV27 combines with J gene TRBJ2-1, with D unresolved. There are 11 residues in the CDR3. From germline, CDR1 is MNHEY and CDR2 SMNVEV (reference sequence). Deletions cut 3 bases from V and 14 bases from J, with 11 bases between. CDR3 bases: TGTGCCAGCAGTTTTGATAGAACGAAGTTCTTC. It is translated as CASSFDRTKFF.

The chain has TRBV14 and TRBJ2-2; possibly TRBD1 for D (6 bases). The germline gives CDR1 SGHDN, CDR2 FVKESK. CDR3 size: 16 residues. Trimming took off 3 bases at V and 0 bases at J, with 11 bases between the two ends. CDR3 DNA: TGTGCCAGCAGCCAGGTCGCAGGGGCGAACACCGGGGAGCTGTTTTTT. This translates into CASSQVAGANTGELFF.

V is TRBV18 and J is TRBJ2-7, with 12 positions matching TRBD2. V shed 3 bases and J 7 bases; nucleotides not matched to a gene: 10. Germline V gives CDR1 KGHSH, CDR2 LQKENI. This CDR3 has 16 amino acids. DNA of the CDR3: TGTGCCAGCTCACCCGCCGCTAGCGGGGGGGCGAAAGAGCAGTACTTC. Its protein is CASSPAASGGAKEQYF.

The V call is TRBV28, the J call TRBJ1-2; D perhaps matches TRBD1 (5 bases). The V end was cut by 3 bases, the J end by 1 base, with 12 bases between. This CDR3 has 15 amino acids. The V gene's germline CDR1 is MDHEN and CDR2 SYDVKM. This CDR3 is CASSLARVDNYGYTF. Here the CDR3 DNA reads TGTGCCAGCAGTTTGGCCAGGGTAGATAACTATGGCTACACCTTC.

The genes are TRBV6-1 and TRBJ1-2, with D possibly matching TRBD1 (5 bases). Between the trimmed V and J ends, which lost 2 bases and 2 bases, there was a span of 9 bases. The germline V gene has CDR1 MNHNS and CDR2 SASEGT. The CDR3 covers 14 residues. CDR3 DNA sequence: TGTGCCAGCAGTGAAAACCGGGGGAACTATGGCTACACCTTC. Its protein product is CASSENRGNYGYTF.

The chain employs TRBV19 and TRBJ1-1; D gene unclear. This CDR3 has 14 amino acids. CDR1 LNHDA and CDR2 SQIVND come from the germline V gene (reference sequence). Trimming cost V 0 bases and J 0 bases, with 5 bases left between them. Written as DNA, the CDR3 is TGTGCCAGTAGTATAGATCGTCTGAACACTGAAGCTTTCTTT. As protein: CASSIDRLNTEAFF.

The chain recombines TRBV5-1 with TRBJ1-3; D gene ambiguous. CDR3 length: 13 amino acids. The germline V gene has CDR1 SGHRS and CDR2 YFSETQ. V was pared by 2 bases and J by 3 bases, with 6 bases between. CDR3 bases: TGCGCCAGCAGCTTTGGAGGTGGAAACACCATATATTTT. Protein sequence: CASSFGGGNTIYF. The full variable domain, completed using reference TRBV5-1 and TRBJ1-3, is KAGVTQTPRYLIKTRGQQVTLSCSPISGHRSVSWYQQTPGQGLQFLFEYFSETQRNKGNFPGRFSGRQFSNSRSEMNVSTLELGDSALYLCASSFGGGNTIYFGEGSWLTVV.

The sample holds one count of this clone. CDR3 in amino acids: CASSLGLTGDGGYTF. The CDR3 DNA reads as TGCGCCAGCAGCTTGGGCCTTACAGGGGATGGTGGCTACACCTTC. This sequence joins TRBV5-1 and TRBJ1-2, with TRBD1 identical over 7 bases. V shed 0 bases, J shed 7 bases, and the junction held 9 bases outside the gene matches. The CDR3 runs 15 residues. CDR1 and CDR2 from the germline V gene are SGHRS and YFSETQ.

CDR3 in amino acids: CASSRNEGDYGYTF. DNA of the CDR3: TGTGCCAGCAGCCGCAACGAGGGGGACTATGGCTACACCTTC. This rearrangement joins TRBV7-6 to TRBJ1-2, with a tentative D call TRBD1 (6 bases). Trimming took off 5 bases at V and 3 bases at J, with 13 bases between the two ends. Germline V gene data show CDR1 as SGHVS and CDR2 as FNYEAQ. The CDR3 is made up of 14 amino acids.

The V gene is TRBV28, the J gene TRBJ1-5; TRBD1 matches at 8 bases. Germline assignment: CDR1 MDHEN and CDR2 SYDVKM. The CDR3 length is 12 residues. J lost 6 bases, V lost 7 bases, and 2 bases had no gene match. CDR3 region: CASTGGGQPQHF. The CDR3 bases are TGTGCCAGCACAGGGGGCGGTCAGCCCCAGCATTTT. Variable domain in full (rest from reference TRBV28 and TRBJ1-5): DVKVTQSSRYLVKRTGEKVFLECVQDMDHENMFWYRQDPGLGLRLIYFSYDVKMKEKGDIPEGYSVSREKKERFSLILESASTNQTSMYLCASTGGGQPQHFGDGTRLSIL.